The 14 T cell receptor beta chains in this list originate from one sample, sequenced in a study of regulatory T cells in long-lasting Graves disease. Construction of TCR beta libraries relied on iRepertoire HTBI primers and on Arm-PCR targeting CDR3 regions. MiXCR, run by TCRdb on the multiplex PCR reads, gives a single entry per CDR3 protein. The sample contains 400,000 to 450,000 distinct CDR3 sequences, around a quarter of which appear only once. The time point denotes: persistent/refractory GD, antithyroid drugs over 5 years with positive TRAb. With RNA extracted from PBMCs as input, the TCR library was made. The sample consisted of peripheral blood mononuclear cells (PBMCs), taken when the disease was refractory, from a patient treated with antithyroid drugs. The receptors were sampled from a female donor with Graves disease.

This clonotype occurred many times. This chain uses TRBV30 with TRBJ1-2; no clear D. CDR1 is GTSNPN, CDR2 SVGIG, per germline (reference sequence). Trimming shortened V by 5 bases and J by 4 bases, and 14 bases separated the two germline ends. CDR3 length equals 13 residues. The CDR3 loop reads CAWDDELGYGYTF. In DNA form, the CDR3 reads TGTGCCTGGGACGACGAATTAGGCTATGGCTACACCTTC.

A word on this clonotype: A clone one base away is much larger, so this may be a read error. CDR3 protein: CAWTPTGNTEALF. CDR3 nucleotide sequence: TGTGCCTGGACACCGACAGGGAACACTGAAGCTCTCTTT. This rearrangement joins TRBV30 to TRBJ1-1; 7 bases align to TRBD1. CDR1 GTSNPN and CDR2 SVGIG come from the germline V gene (reference sequence). There are 13 residues in the CDR3.

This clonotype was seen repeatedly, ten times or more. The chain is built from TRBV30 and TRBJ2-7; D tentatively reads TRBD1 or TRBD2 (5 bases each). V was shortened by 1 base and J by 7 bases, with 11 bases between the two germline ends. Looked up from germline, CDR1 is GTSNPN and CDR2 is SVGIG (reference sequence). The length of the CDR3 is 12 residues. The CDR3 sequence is CAWSEGTGEQYF. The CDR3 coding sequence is TGTGCCTGGAGTGAAGGGACGGGAGAGCAGTACTTC.

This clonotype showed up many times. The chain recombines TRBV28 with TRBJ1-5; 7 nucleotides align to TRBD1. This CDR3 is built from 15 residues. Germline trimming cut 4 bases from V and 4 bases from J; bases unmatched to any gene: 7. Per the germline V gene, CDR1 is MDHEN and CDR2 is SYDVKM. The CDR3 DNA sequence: TGTGCCAGCAGTTCGCCGACAGGGCGGAATCAGCCCCAGCATTTT. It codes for CASSSPTGRNQPQHF.

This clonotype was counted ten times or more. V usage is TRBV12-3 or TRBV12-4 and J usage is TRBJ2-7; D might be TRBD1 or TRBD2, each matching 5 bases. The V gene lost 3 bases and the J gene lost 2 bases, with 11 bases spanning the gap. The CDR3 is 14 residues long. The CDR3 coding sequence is TGTGCCAGCAGTTTGGCAGGGACCCCCTACGAGCAGTACTTC. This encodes CASSLAGTPYEQYF.

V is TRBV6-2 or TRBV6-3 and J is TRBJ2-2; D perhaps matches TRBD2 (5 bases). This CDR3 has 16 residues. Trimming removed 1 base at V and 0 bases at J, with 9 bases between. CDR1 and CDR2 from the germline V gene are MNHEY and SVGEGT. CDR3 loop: CASSYFPSPNTGELFF. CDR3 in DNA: TGTGCCAGCAGTTACTTTCCTAGCCCGAACACCGGGGAGCTGTTTTTT.

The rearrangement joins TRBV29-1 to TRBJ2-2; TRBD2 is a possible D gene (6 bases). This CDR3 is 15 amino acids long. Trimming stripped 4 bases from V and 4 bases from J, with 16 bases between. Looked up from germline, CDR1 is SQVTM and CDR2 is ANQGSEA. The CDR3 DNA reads TGCAGCGTTGTTACTAGCACCCTCGGCACCGGGGAGCTGTTTTTT. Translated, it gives CSVVTSTLGTGELFF.

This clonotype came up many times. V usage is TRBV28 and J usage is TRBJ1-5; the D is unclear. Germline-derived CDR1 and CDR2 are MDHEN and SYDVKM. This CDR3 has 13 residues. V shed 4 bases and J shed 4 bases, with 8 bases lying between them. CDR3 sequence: CASSSHHNQPQHF. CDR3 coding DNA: TGTGCCAGCAGTTCACACCATAATCAGCCCCAGCATTTT. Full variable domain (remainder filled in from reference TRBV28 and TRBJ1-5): DVKVTQSSRYLVKRTGEKVFLECVQDMDHENMFWYRQDPGLGLRLIYFSYDVKMKEKGDIPEGYSVSREKKERFSLILESASTNQTSMYLCASSSHHNQPQHFGDGTRLSIL.

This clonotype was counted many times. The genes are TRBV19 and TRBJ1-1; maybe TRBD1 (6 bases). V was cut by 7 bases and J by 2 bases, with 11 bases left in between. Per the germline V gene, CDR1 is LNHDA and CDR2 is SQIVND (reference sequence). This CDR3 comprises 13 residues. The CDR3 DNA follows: TGTGCCAGTAAGGACAGCGAAAACACTGAAGCTTTCTTT. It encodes CASKDSENTEAFF.

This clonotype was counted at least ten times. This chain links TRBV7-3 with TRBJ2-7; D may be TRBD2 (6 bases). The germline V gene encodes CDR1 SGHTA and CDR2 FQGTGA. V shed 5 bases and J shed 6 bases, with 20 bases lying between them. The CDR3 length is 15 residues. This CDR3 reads CASSPSSGDFAEQYF. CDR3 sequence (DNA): TGTGCCAGCAGCCCATCTTCGGGGGACTTCGCCGAGCAGTACTTC.

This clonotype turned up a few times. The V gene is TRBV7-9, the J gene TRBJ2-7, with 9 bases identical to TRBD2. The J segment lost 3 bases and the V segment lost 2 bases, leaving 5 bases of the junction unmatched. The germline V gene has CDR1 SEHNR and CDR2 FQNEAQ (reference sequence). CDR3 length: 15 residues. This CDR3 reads CASSLRSSGVYEQYF. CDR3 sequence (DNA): TGTGCCAGCAGCTTACGGTCTAGCGGGGTCTACGAGCAGTACTTC. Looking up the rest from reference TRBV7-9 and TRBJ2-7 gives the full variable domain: DTGVSQNPRHKITKRGQNVTFRCDPISEHNRLYWYRQTLGQGPEFLTYFQNEAQLEKSRLLSDRFSAERPKGSFSTLEIQRTEQGDSAMYLCASSLRSSGVYEQYFGPGTRLTVT.

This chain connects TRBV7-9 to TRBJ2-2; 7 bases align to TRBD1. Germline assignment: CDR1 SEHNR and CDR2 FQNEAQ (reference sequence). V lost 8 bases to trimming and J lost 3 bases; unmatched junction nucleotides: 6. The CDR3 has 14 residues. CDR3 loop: CASRLTGDTGELFF. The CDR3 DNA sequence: TGTGCCAGCCGCCTTACAGGGGACACCGGGGAGCTGTTTTTT. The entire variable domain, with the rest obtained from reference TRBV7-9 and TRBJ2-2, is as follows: DTGVSQNPRHKITKRGQNVTFRCDPISEHNRLYWYRQTLGQGPEFLTYFQNEAQLEKSRLLSDRFSAERPKGSFSTLEIQRTEQGDSAMYLCASRLTGDTGELFFGEGSRLTVL.

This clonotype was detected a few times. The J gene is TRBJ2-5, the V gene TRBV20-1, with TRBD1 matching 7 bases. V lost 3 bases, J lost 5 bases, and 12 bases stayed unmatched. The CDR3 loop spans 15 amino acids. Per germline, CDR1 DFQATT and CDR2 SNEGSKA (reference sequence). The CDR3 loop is CSARETSVRGETQYF. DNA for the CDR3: TGCAGTGCTAGGGAAACCAGCGTCAGGGGGGAGACCCAGTACTTC.

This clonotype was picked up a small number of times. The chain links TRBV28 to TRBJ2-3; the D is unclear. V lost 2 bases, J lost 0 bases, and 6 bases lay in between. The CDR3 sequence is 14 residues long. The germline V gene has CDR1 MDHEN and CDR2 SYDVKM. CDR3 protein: CASSLGRSTDTQYF. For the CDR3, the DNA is TGTGCCAGCAGTTTAGGCAGAAGCACAGATACGCAGTATTTT.